This T cell receptor (beta chain) was recorded in a study of T cell repertoires in cytomegalovirus infection. Looking at the study overall: Researchers turned to recently identified HLA-C-restricted CMV epitopes as well as well-studied HLA-B-restricted ones.

Details on this clonotype: The antigen is undetermined.

This CDR3 has 16 residues. Germline values: CDR1 SEHNR, CDR2 FQNEAQ (reference sequence). J gave up 3 bases and V 7 bases, and 9 bases lay outside the gene matches. Via MiXCR, TCRdb re-called the reads, giving one row per CDR3 protein. The sample yields 450,000 to 650,000 distinct CDR3 sequences, around 40% seen once. The input for sequencing was cultured PBMCs, taken from culture after CMV antigen stimulation. V is TRBV7-9 and J is TRBJ2-2; the match to TRBD2 covers 9 bases. The receptor comes from a human donor in good health (CMV status not recorded). Some clones in this sample may be carry-over from other donors' samples. CDR3 sequence reads: CASTLRTSAYTGELFF. The CDR3 DNA reads as TGTGCCAGCACCCTCCGGACTAGCGCTTACACCGGGGAGCTGTTTTTT.